This passage covers 17 T cell receptor beta chains from one sample sequenced in a study of T cells in Graves' hyperthyroidism and ophthalmopathy. Template material for amplifying TCR beta CDR3 regions consisted of RNA transcripts. With the HTBI primer set, the TCR CDR3 went through a first round of RT-PCR. TCRdb itself ran the multiplex PCR reads through MiXCR, one entry per CDR3 protein. The sample holds hundreds of thousands of distinct CDR3 sequences, roughly 15% seen once. Sequences were obtained from blood. The receptors stem from a woman aged 45 to 65 with Graves' ophthalmopathy.

This clonotype was seen at least ten times. J is TRBJ2-1 and V is TRBV28; D not certain. Trimming took 6 bases from V and 5 from J, leaving 14 bases between them. Germline lookup yields CDR1 MDHEN and CDR2 SYDVKM. This CDR3 has 14 amino acids. The CDR3 nucleotides read TGTGCCAGCAGAACCCCCGTACGGAACAATGAGCAGTTCTTC. It specifies CASRTPVRNNEQFF.

This clonotype was counted many times. V is TRBV7-2 and J is TRBJ2-5; TRBD2 is a possible D gene (5 bases). The CDR3 extends over 17 amino acids. V was cut by 1 base and J by 1 base, with 16 bases left in between. Germline V gives CDR1 SGHTA, CDR2 FQGNSA. Written as DNA, the CDR3 is TGTGCCAGCAGCTTAGGGCCTAGCCTGCACATCCAAGAGACCCAGTACTTC. Its translation: CASSLGPSLHIQETQYF.

This clonotype showed up many times. V usage is TRBV30 and J usage is TRBJ2-1; D possibly corresponds to TRBD1 (7 bases). This CDR3 is 14 amino acids long. The V and J ends lost 0 bases and 6 bases respectively, with 12 bases between them. Per the germline V gene, CDR1 is GTSNPN and CDR2 is SVGIG (reference sequence). This CDR3 reads CAWSVAQGGNEQFF. The CDR3 DNA is TGTGCCTGGAGTGTAGCGCAGGGGGGCAATGAGCAGTTCTTC.

This clonotype was observed once. The chain is built from TRBV11-1 and TRBJ2-7; tentative D call: TRBD2 (5 bases). The V end was cut by 3 bases, the J end by 5 bases, with 17 bases between. CDR3 length: 15 amino acids. Germline-derived CDR1 and CDR2 are SGHAT and FQDESV (reference sequence). DNA for the CDR3: TGTGCCAGCAGCTTGTCCGGCCGCGTGGAGGACGAGCAGTACTTC. It specifies CASSLSGRVEDEQYF.

This clonotype was seen at least ten times. The chain is built from TRBV15 and TRBJ2-1; maybe TRBD2 (6 bases). This CDR3 region has 16 residues. Germline V CDR1 and CDR2: LNHNV, YYDKDF (reference sequence). Trimming left V 3 bases short and J 0 bases short, with 12 bases between. The DNA for the CDR3 is TGTGCCACCAGCAGCGGGAGAGCTCCCTCCTACAATGAGCAGTTCTTC. Translation: CATSSGRAPSYNEQFF. The full variable domain, its missing parts supplied by reference TRBV15 and TRBJ2-1, is DAMVIQNPRYQVTQFGKPVTLSCSQTLNHNVMYWYQQKSSQAPKLLFHYYDKDFNNEADTPDNFQSRRPNTSFCFLDIRSPGLGDTAMYLCATSSGRAPSYNEQFFGPGTRLTVL.

The chain carries TRBV5-5 and TRBJ2-1, with D possibly matching TRBD2 (6 bases). The CDR3 sequence is 15 residues long. Germline V lookup: CDR1 SGHKS, CDR2 YYEKEE (reference sequence). Trimming left V 4 bases short and J 8 bases short, with 19 bases between. The CDR3 loop is CASSPGLRGADEQFF. CDR3 bases: TGTGCCAGCAGCCCAGGACTAAGAGGGGCCGATGAGCAGTTCTTC.

This sequence joins TRBV2 and TRBJ1-3; a weak D match, TRBD1 (5 bases). V lost 5 bases, J lost 0 bases, and 11 bases lay in between. This CDR3 is 15 amino acids long. Germline V gene data show CDR1 as SNHLY and CDR2 as FYNNEI. DNA for the CDR3: TGTGCCAGCAGTAAGGGACTGAACTCTGGAAACACCATATATTTT. This encodes CASSKGLNSGNTIYF.

In this sample, this clonotype turned up many times. The CDR3 DNA reads TGTGCCACCAGTGACCCGCAACAGCTTGAAGCTTTCTTT. Protein sequence: CATSDPQQLEAFF. This chain links TRBV24-1 with TRBJ1-1, with D unresolved. V lost 4 bases and J 7 bases, leaving 12 bases between the germline ends. The CDR3 loop spans 13 amino acids. Germline assignment: CDR1 KGHDR and CDR2 SFDVKD.

This clonotype has just a few counts. The chain carries TRBV25-1 and TRBJ2-7; D is unclear. The CDR3 covers 14 residues. Germline assignment: CDR1 MGHDK and CDR2 SYGVNS. Trimming shortened V by 3 bases and J by 6 bases, and 15 bases separated the two germline ends. CDR3 sequence (DNA): TGTGCCAGCAGTGACCCTCGTCCTTTCGGCGAGCAGTACTTC. Protein sequence: CASSDPRPFGEQYF.

Remarks on this clonotype: A much larger clone lies a single base off, so this may be a read error. V and J are TRBV19 and TRBJ1-1; D perhaps matches TRBD1 (5 bases). Per germline, CDR1 LNHDA and CDR2 SQIVND (reference sequence). The CDR3 is 20 residues long. Written as DNA, the CDR3 is TGTGCCGGTAGCCCACCCCCTCGCCAGGTCGACATCAGGGAACGCACTGAAGCTTTCTTT. Protein sequence: CAGSPPPRQVDIRERTEAFF.

This clonotype was counted between two and nine times. J is TRBJ2-5 and V is TRBV6-5; D is unresolved. The ends were cut back, 0 bases at V and 5 bases at J, with 4 bases in the middle. The CDR3 spans 12 residues. Germline V gene data show CDR1 as MNHEY and CDR2 as SVGAGI. CDR3 coding DNA: TGTGCCAGCAGTTACTCCGATGAGACCCAGTACTTC. Residues: CASSYSDETQYF.

This clonotype was detected ten times or more. The rearrangement links TRBV7-2 to TRBJ1-1; D ambiguous. Trimming cost V 3 bases and J 3 bases, with 23 bases left between them. Germline CDR1 is SGHTA and CDR2 is FQGNSA. This CDR3 has 18 amino acids. The CDR3 region is CASSFRRAPGLGDTEAFF. CDR3 sequence (DNA): TGTGCCAGCAGCTTCAGGCGGGCCCCTGGATTGGGCGACACTGAAGCTTTCTTT. The full variable domain, with the rest looked up from reference TRBV7-2 and TRBJ1-1, is GAGVSQSPSNKVTEKGKDVELRCDPISGHTALYWYRQSLGQGLEFLIYFQGNSAPDKSGLPSDRFSAERTGGSVSTLTIQRTQQEDSAVYLCASSFRRAPGLGDTEAFFGQGTRLTVV.

This clonotype was detected only a few times. The V call is TRBV20-1, the J call TRBJ2-3; 13 nucleotides agree with TRBD2. This CDR3 contains 15 residues. The germline V gene has CDR1 DFQATT and CDR2 SNEGSKA (reference sequence). With 6 bases clipped from V and 5 bases from J, the junction kept 8 bases outside the gene matches. In DNA form, the CDR3 reads TGCAGTGCAACAAGGACTAGCGGGAGACTAGATACGCAGTATTTT. Amino acid sequence: CSATRTSGRLDTQYF.

V usage is TRBV11-2 and J usage is TRBJ2-7, with D maybe TRBD2 (7 bases). Germline loops: CDR1 SGHAT, CDR2 FQNNGV. The ends were cut back, 8 bases at V and 4 bases at J, with 21 bases in the middle. CDR3 length: 15 amino acids. DNA of the CDR3: TGTGCCAGCGGGGGACTAAGGGGGAAACGGTACGAGCAGTACTTC. The encoded protein is CASGGLRGKRYEQYF. Full variable domain (remainder filled in from reference TRBV11-2 and TRBJ2-7): EAGVAQSPRYKIIEKRQSVAFWCNPISGHATLYWYQQILGQGPKLLIQFQNNGVVDDSQLPKDRFSAERLKGVDSTLKIQPAKLEDSAVYLCASGGLRGKRYEQYFGPGTRLTVT.

This clonotype has only a few counts. The chain joins TRBV18 to TRBJ2-2; 7 bases match TRBD1. V gave up 3 bases and J gave up 4 bases; unmatched junction bases: 8. Germline V CDR1 and CDR2: KGHSH, LQKENI. This CDR3 has 16 residues. The CDR3 DNA is TGTGCCAGCTCACCGTCGCGACAGGGTGGCACCGGGGAGCTGTTTTTT. It codes for CASSPSRQGGTGELFF. Looking up the rest from reference TRBV18 and TRBJ2-2 gives the full variable domain: NAGVMQNPRHLVRRRGQEARLRCSPMKGHSHVYWYRQLPEEGLKFMVYLQKENIIDESGMPKERFSAEFPKEGPSILRIQQVVRGDSAAYFCASSPSRQGGTGELFFGEGSRLTVL.

Concerning this clonotype itself: One junction end does not reproduce the germline sequence, and a read error may be involved. CDR3 nucleotide sequence: TGTGCCAGCAGCTCCATCGCAGATACGCGGTATTTT. It specifies CASSSIADTRYF. This sequence joins TRBV28 and TRBJ2-3; D uncertain. CDR3 length: 12 amino acids. Germline V gene data show CDR1 as MDHEN and CDR2 as SYDVKM. Full variable domain (missing parts from reference TRBV28 and TRBJ2-3): DVKVTQSSRYLVKRTGEKVFLECVQDMDHENMFWYRQDPGLGLRLIYFSYDVKMKEKGDIPEGYSVSREKKERFSLILESASTNQTSMYLCASSSIADTRYFGPGTRLTVL.

The sample holds many counts of this clonotype. The J gene is TRBJ2-5, the V gene TRBV7-2, with 8 bases that match TRBD2. The CDR3 has 16 residues. V shed 3 bases and J 4 bases; nucleotides not matched to a gene: 10. Germline V gene sequence: CDR1 SGHTA, CDR2 FQGNSA. CDR3 bases: TGTGCCAGCAGCTTCCAAGGACTAGCTGGGACAGAGACCCAGTACTTC. Protein sequence: CASSFQGLAGTETQYF.